One sample yielded the 21 T cell receptor beta chains listed below, sequenced in a study of T cell responses to AZD1222 COVID-19 vaccine. Sequencing used immunoSEQ multiplex PCR; TCRdb keeps in-frame clones, though not all of them. The table has 100,000 to 120,000 clones, 85% to 90% seen once. The sequenced sample was peripheral blood, obtained on day 0 of AZD1222 vaccination. The receptor source for this set is an adult in good health.

V and J are TRBV24-1 and TRBJ2-2; D ambiguous. Deletions cut 1 base from V and 5 bases from J, with 10 bases between. This CDR3 has 15 amino acids. CDR1 and CDR2 (germline): KGHDR, SFDVKD. CDR3 nucleotides: TGTGCCACCAGTGATTTTAGTTCATGGACCGGGGAGCTGTTTTTT. The encoded protein is CATSDFSSWTGELFF.

This clone was observed a few times. The chain employs TRBV28 and TRBJ1-1; D call uncertain. CDR3 length equals 15 residues. The ends were cut back, 6 bases at V and 1 base at J, with 15 bases in the middle. Germline CDR1 reads MDHEN; CDR2 reads SYDVKM. Written as DNA, the CDR3 is TGTGCCAGCAGCGACCCGGGTCTCCCGAACACTGAAGCTTTCTTT. It encodes CASSDPGLPNTEAFF.

This clone was recorded a few times. The chain couples TRBV2 to TRBJ1-1; TRBD1 matches 7 bases. CDR3 length: 13 residues. CDR1 is SNHLY and CDR2 is FYNNEI in the germline V gene. With 8 bases clipped from V and 1 base from J, the junction kept 4 bases outside the gene matches. The CDR3 here is CASRGQPNTEAFF. The CDR3, as DNA: TGTGCCAGCCGGGGACAGCCGAACACTGAAGCTTTCTTT. The variable domain in full, completed from reference TRBV2 and TRBJ1-1, reads EPEVTQTPSHQVTQMGQEVILRCVPISNHLYFYWYRQILGQKVEFLVSFYNNEISEKSEIFDDQFSVERPDGSNFTLKIRSTKLEDSAMYFCASRGQPNTEAFFGQGTRLTVV.

The chain has TRBV6-2 or TRBV6-3 and TRBJ2-7; TRBD2 aligns across 13 bases. CDR3 length: 16 amino acids. Germline V gene lookup returns CDR1 MNHEY and CDR2 SVGEGT. V shed 6 bases and J 9 bases; nucleotides not matched to a gene: 14. CDR3 in amino acids: CASSRTGTSGVPGQYF. In nucleotides, the CDR3 is TGTGCCAGCAGCCGCACCGGGACTAGCGGGGTCCCGGGGCAGTACTTC.

This rearrangement joins TRBV5-1 to TRBJ2-7; TRBD1 matches at 8 bases. This CDR3 has 15 amino acids. CDR1 and CDR2 from the germline V gene are SGHRS and YFSETQ. V was clipped by 2 bases and J by 1 base; unmatched bases: 5. The chain's CDR3 is CASSFTGGPSYEQYF. Here the CDR3 DNA reads TGCGCCAGCAGCTTCACAGGGGGTCCATCCTACGAGCAGTACTTC.

This sequence joins TRBV7-6 and TRBJ2-1, with D unclear. The CDR3 totals 11 residues. Germline CDR1 reads SGHVS; CDR2 reads FNYEAQ. With 5 bases removed from V and 6 bases from J, the gap between germline ends came to 5 bases. The CDR3 nucleotides read TGTGCCAGCAGCCCGGGCAATGAGCAGTTCTTC. Amino acid sequence: CASSPGNEQFF.

CDR3 protein: CASSPPSQVSYEQYF. DNA of the CDR3: TGTGCCAGCTCACCACCGTCACAGGTTTCCTACGAGCAGTACTTC. The chain uses TRBV18 and TRBJ2-7; possibly TRBD1 for D (5 bases). V lost 0 bases, J lost 1 base, and 10 bases lay in between. Germline V CDR1 and CDR2: KGHSH, LQKENI. The CDR3 extends over 15 amino acids. Full variable domain (missing parts from reference TRBV18 and TRBJ2-7): NAGVMQNPRHLVRRRGQEARLRCSPMKGHSHVYWYRQLPEEGLKFMVYLQKENIIDESGMPKERFSAEFPKEGPSILRIQQVVRGDSAAYFCASSPPSQVSYEQYFGPGTRLTVT.

This chain joins TRBV5-1 and TRBJ2-2; possible D gene TRBD1, 5 bases. The CDR3 is made up of 18 amino acids. In germline, CDR1 is SGHRS, CDR2 YFSETQ. The germline V and J ends were trimmed by 0 bases and 2 bases, with 17 bases remaining between them. In nucleotides, the CDR3 is TGCGCCAGCAGCTTGGCCATCCTTTCGACAGCAAACACCGGGGAGCTGTTTTTT. Encoded protein: CASSLAILSTANTGELFF.

In its sample, this clone was seen once. The V and J genes are TRBV6-5 and TRBJ2-1, with D possibly called TRBD1 or TRBD2 (5 bases each). This CDR3 comprises 14 residues. Per germline, CDR1 MNHEY and CDR2 SVGAGI. Trimming removed 2 bases at V and 9 bases at J, with 14 bases between. CDR3 sequence reads: CASSYPRGRGEQFF. CDR3 in DNA: TGTGCCAGCAGTTACCCCCGGGGCCGGGGTGAGCAGTTCTTC.

This clone was observed once. CDR3 sequence (DNA): TGTGCCAGCAGCTTTAGGAGACAGGGACACTACGAGCAGTACTTC. Its protein is CASSFRRQGHYEQYF. The V gene is TRBV5-4, the J gene TRBJ2-7; 7 bases align to TRBD1. V lost 2 bases to trimming and J lost 3 bases; unmatched junction nucleotides: 8. The germline V gene has CDR1 SGHNT and CDR2 YYREEE (reference sequence). The length of the CDR3 is 15 residues.

The chain joins TRBV9 to TRBJ2-3, with D possibly being TRBD1 or TRBD2 (5 bases each). The germline V gene has CDR1 SGDLS and CDR2 YYNGEE. The CDR3 loop spans 15 amino acids. V dropped 4 bases and J dropped 4 bases, with 16 bases sitting between them. This CDR3 reads CASSSGTEVSDTQYF. Written as DNA, the CDR3 is TGTGCCAGCAGCTCCGGGACGGAGGTATCAGATACGCAGTATTTT.

The rearrangement uses TRBV5-1 and TRBJ1-3; D may be TRBD1 (6 bases). The CDR3 totals 18 residues. Trimming cost V 1 base and J 0 bases, with 17 bases left between them. Germline CDR1 SGHRS, CDR2 YFSETQ. CDR3 bases: TGCGCCAGCAGCTTGTGGGGGGACAAATCAAACTCTGGAAACACCATATATTTT. Translating gives CASSLWGDKSNSGNTIYF.

V is TRBV7-9 and J is TRBJ1-3; D may be TRBD1 (5 bases). The CDR3 is made up of 14 amino acids. Germline CDR1 is SEHNR and CDR2 is FQNEAQ (reference sequence). Trimming pared 6 bases from V and 0 bases from J, leaving 9 bases between. The CDR3 sequence is CASRGPISGNTIYF. DNA for the CDR3: TGTGCCAGCAGGGGACCGATCTCTGGAAACACCATATATTTT. Based on the CDR3 plus reference TRBV7-9 and TRBJ1-3, the full variable domain is DTGVSQNPRHKITKRGQNVTFRCDPISEHNRLYWYRQTLGQGPEFLTYFQNEAQLEKSRLLSDRFSAERPKGSFSTLEIQRTEQGDSAMYLCASRGPISGNTIYFGEGSWLTVV.

With regard to this clone: Other DNA sequences from this sample encode an identical CDR3 as well. The J gene is TRBJ1-2, the V gene TRBV19; TRBD1 agrees at 8 bases. V was pared by 1 base and J by 2 bases, with 0 bases of the junction left unmatched. The germline V gene has CDR1 LNHDA and CDR2 SQIVND (reference sequence). This CDR3 is built from 14 residues. The CDR3 spells CASSIGTGNYGYTF. As DNA, the CDR3 is TGTGCCAGTAGTATAGGGACAGGGAACTATGGCTACACCTTC.

V is TRBV28 and J is TRBJ1-2; D is ambiguous. CDR1 is MDHEN and CDR2 is SYDVKM in the germline V gene. The CDR3 covers 12 residues. V was trimmed by 7 bases and J by 4 bases, leaving 10 bases between them. CDR3 in amino acids: CASTPGIYGYTF. The DNA for the CDR3 is TGTGCCAGCACCCCGGGAATCTATGGCTACACCTTC.

This clone has just one count. The chain carries TRBV6-5 and TRBJ2-7; 8 nucleotides line up with TRBD1. V lost 5 bases to trimming and J lost 4 bases; unmatched junction nucleotides: 7. The CDR3 is 14 residues long. Germline V gives CDR1 MNHEY, CDR2 SVGAGI. Here the CDR3 DNA reads TGTGCCAGCAGTCCGGACAGGGTCGTTTACGAGCAGTACTTC. It yields the protein CASSPDRVVYEQYF.

The V call is TRBV6-5, the J call TRBJ1-3; tentative D call: TRBD1 (5 bases). The CDR3 runs to 15 residues. The V end lost 6 bases, the J end lost 0 bases, and 12 bases lay between the germline ends. Germline CDR1 MNHEY, CDR2 SVGAGI. The CDR3 sequence is CASRPTGSSGNTIYF. The CDR3 region has the DNA TGTGCCAGCAGGCCTACAGGCTCCTCTGGAAACACCATATATTTT.

V is TRBV5-6 and J is TRBJ1-1, with D possibly being TRBD1 (6 bases). This CDR3 is 13 amino acids long. V was cut by 4 bases and J by 3 bases, with 10 bases left in between. Germline V CDR1 and CDR2: SGHDT, YYEEEE. In nucleotides, the CDR3 is TGTGCCAGCAGCCCGGGGGGCTACACTGAAGCTTTCTTT. This gives the protein CASSPGGYTEAFF.

This clone showed up just once. This chain joins TRBV5-4 and TRBJ1-4, with no clear D. The CDR3 loop spans 15 amino acids. The germline V gene encodes CDR1 SGHNT and CDR2 YYREEE (reference sequence). Between the trimmed V and J ends, which lost 5 bases and 0 bases, there was a span of 11 bases. The CDR3 DNA is TGTGCCAGCAGTCAGTTCGGTGCAACTAATGAAAAACTGTTTTTT. Translating it yields CASSQFGATNEKLFF.

V and J are TRBV4-2 and TRBJ2-1; D tentatively reads TRBD1 or TRBD2 (5 bases each). V was trimmed by 5 bases and J by 2 bases, leaving 13 bases between them. This CDR3 comprises 15 residues. Germline V gives CDR1 LGHNA, CDR2 YNFKEQ. CDR3 protein: CASSVPGTAYNEQFF. In DNA form, the CDR3 reads TGTGCCAGCAGCGTACCCGGGACGGCCTACAATGAGCAGTTCTTC.

This clone has only one observation. The chain is built from TRBV19 and TRBJ1-1; no firm D call. The CDR3 spans 14 residues. CDR1 is LNHDA, CDR2 SQIVND, per germline (reference sequence). The V end was cut by 3 bases, the J end by 1 base, with 9 bases between. CDR3 sequence: CASSMDGRNTEAFF. CDR3 DNA sequence: TGTGCCAGTAGTATGGACGGTAGGAACACTGAAGCTTTCTTT.